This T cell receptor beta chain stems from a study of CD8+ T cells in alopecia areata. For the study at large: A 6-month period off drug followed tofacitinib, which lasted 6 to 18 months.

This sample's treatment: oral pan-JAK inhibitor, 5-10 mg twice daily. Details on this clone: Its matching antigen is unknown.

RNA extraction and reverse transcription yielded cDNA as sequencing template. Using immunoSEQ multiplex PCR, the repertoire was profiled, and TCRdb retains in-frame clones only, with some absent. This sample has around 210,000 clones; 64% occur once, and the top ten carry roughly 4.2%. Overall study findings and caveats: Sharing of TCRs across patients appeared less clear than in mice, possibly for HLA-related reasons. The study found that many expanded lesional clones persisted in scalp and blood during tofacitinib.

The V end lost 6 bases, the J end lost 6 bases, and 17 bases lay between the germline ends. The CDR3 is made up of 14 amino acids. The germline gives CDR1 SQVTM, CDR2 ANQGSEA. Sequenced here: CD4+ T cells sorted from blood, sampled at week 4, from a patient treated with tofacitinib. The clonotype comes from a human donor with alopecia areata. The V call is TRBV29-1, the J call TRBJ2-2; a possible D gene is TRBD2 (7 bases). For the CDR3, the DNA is TGCAGCGTCCCCGGCAGGGGAGGGGCCGGGGAGCTGTTTTTT. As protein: CSVPGRGGAGELFF.